This TCR beta chain was sequenced for a study of breast tumors, draining lymph nodes, adjacent tissues. TCRdb reanalysed the multiplex PCR reads using MiXCR and keeps one entry per CDR3 protein. The table has 200,000 or so distinct CDR3 sequences, around 33% seen once. This clonotype was seen repeatedly, ten times or more. The CDR3 is made up of 16 amino acids. Germline values: CDR1 SGHTA, CDR2 FQGNSA. Trimming took 2 bases from V and 5 from J; bases not matched to a gene: 4. Axillary draining lymph nodes of breast cancer patients supplied the node samples. The specimen was axillary lymph node tissue. The chain employs TRBV7-2 and TRBJ2-1, with 12 bases fitting TRBD1. The sequence was obtained from a female donor with breast cancer. Some clones in this sample may be carry-over from other donors' samples. The CDR3 is CASSLRGQGANNEQFF. In DNA form, the CDR3 reads TGTGCCAGCAGCTTAAGGGGACAGGGGGCTAACAATGAGCAGTTCTTC.